This T cell receptor beta chain was found in a study of immune characteristics of hereditary and idiopathic chronic pancreatitis. Study results and caveats: Because tissue was from TPIAT only, disease duration differences may confound results. Vbeta-Jbeta usage, including TRBV10, TRBV19, TRBV23 and TRBV5, differed by pancreatitis type. TCRbeta diversity rose and clonality fell in both pancreatitis groups versus controls.

Libraries were prepared by immunoSEQ multiplex PCR; TCRdb keeps only in-frame clonotypes and omits some of them. The data show about 9,100 clones, 70% to 80% seen once. This clone was observed a few times. The antigen remains undetermined. Patients having total pancreatectomy with islet autotransplantation provided the chronic pancreatitis pancreas tissue. Included chronic pancreatitis patients had no known history of diabetes. The CDR3 runs 17 residues. With V trimmed by 4 bases and J by 5 bases, 9 bases remained unmatched. Germline lookup yields CDR1 SGHVS and CDR2 FQNEAQ. This sequence originates from a human donor with chronic pancreatitis. The sample was pancreas tissue with idiopathic chronic pancreatitis. The J gene is TRBJ2-1, the V gene TRBV7-8; 12 bases align to TRBD2. In DNA, the CDR3 is TGTGCCAGCAGCTCGACTAGCGGGGGCTCAAAGAACAATGAGCAGTTCTTC. This codes for CASSSTSGGSKNNEQFF.